This T cell receptor beta chain was obtained from a study of cytomegalovirus exposure and HLA in healthy donors. Study-wide findings and caveats: In a later analysis, a missense DCLRE1C variant was linked to TCR beta V- and J-gene trimming. Previously analyzed data showed that most TCR beta V segments were productive at a frequency of about 87% or about 30%.

In germline, CDR1 is MGHRA, CDR2 YSYEKL. Trimming at V came to 0 bases and at J to 9 bases, leaving 9 bases not matched to a gene. The CDR3 is 16 residues long. Both 60 Vbeta primers and 13 Jbeta primers went into the PCR. The assay was immunoSEQ multiplex PCR, and TCRdb's table has in-frame clones only and misses some. The table lists about 69,000 clones, around 76% of them singletons. About this clone itself: The antigen is undetermined.

This chain links TRBV4-1 with TRBJ2-1; 9 nucleotides match TRBD2. The specimen sequenced was PBMCs. The sequence derives from a woman aged 30 to 39 in good health and CMV-seropositive. The CDR3 coding sequence is TGCGCCAGCAGCCAAGATAGGAGTAGCGGGAGAAGTGAGCAGTTCTTC. Translating it yields CASSQDRSSGRSEQFF.